Each of the 28 T cell receptor beta chains below was sequenced from the same sample in a study of cytomegalovirus exposure and HLA in healthy donors. It was with 60 Vbeta and 13 Jbeta primers that the PCR ran. Using immunoSEQ multiplex PCR, the repertoire was profiled, and TCRdb retains in-frame clones only, with some absent. Of some 110,000 clones in the sample, over 60% were seen once. The sequenced sample consisted of PBMCs. The receptors here all came from a woman in her 30s in good health and CMV-seronegative.

V usage is TRBV7-2 and J usage is TRBJ1-2, with D tentatively TRBD1 (6 bases). Germline CDR1 reads SGHTA; CDR2 reads FQGNSA. The CDR3 length is 14 residues. Trimming pared 0 bases from V and 5 bases from J, leaving 10 bases between. The CDR3 sequence: CASSLAAGEYGYTF. CDR3 sequence (DNA): TGTGCCAGCAGCTTAGCAGCAGGGGAGTATGGCTACACCTTC. The complete variable domain, with remaining parts taken from reference TRBV7-2 and TRBJ1-2, reads GAGVSQSPSNKVTEKGKDVELRCDPISGHTALYWYRQSLGQGLEFLIYFQGNSAPDKSGLPSDRFSAERTGGSVSTLTIQRTQQEDSAVYLCASSLAAGEYGYTFGSGTRLTVV.

In DNA form, the CDR3 reads TGTGCCAGCAGCTTAGGTACTAGCGGGAGGGAGGTAAGCTCCTACGAGCAGTACTTC. It codes for CASSLGTSGREVSSYEQYF. The chain links TRBV11-1 to TRBJ2-7, with 13 positions matching TRBD2. The junction had 9 bases not matched to a gene; V was cut back by 1 base and J by 0 bases. This CDR3 spans 19 amino acids. Germline-derived CDR1 and CDR2 are SGHAT and FQDESV (reference sequence).

The genes are TRBV5-1 and TRBJ2-7, with 10 nucleotides matching TRBD2. CDR1 is SGHRS, CDR2 YFSETQ, per germline. This CDR3 region has 15 residues. The junction had 4 bases not matched to a gene; V was cut back by 1 base and J by 3 bases. The CDR3 sequence is CASSLLTSGNYEQYF. CDR3 nucleotides: TGCGCCAGCAGCTTGTTAACTAGCGGGAACTACGAGCAGTACTTC.

The chain couples TRBV6-1 to TRBJ2-2; perhaps TRBD1 as D (6 bases). V lost 6 bases, J lost 8 bases, and 10 bases lay in between. Per the germline V gene, CDR1 is MNHNS and CDR2 is SASEGT. The CDR3 contains 12 residues. Here the CDR3 DNA reads TGTGCCAGCAGAGACGGACAGGGGGAGCTGTTTTTT. This codes for CASRDGQGELFF.

In its sample, this clone was seen a few times. In DNA, the CDR3 is TGTGCCAGCAGCTTAGCAGCCTATAGCAATCAGCCCCAGCATTTT. This translates into CASSLAAYSNQPQHF. The V and J genes are TRBV7-6 and TRBJ1-5; no clear D. The CDR3 length is 15 residues. Trimming removed 0 bases from V and 0 bases from J, with 6 bases in between. CDR1 and CDR2 from the germline V gene are SGHVS and FNYEAQ.

The rearrangement uses TRBV10-3 and TRBJ2-7; TRBD2 matches at 9 bases. With 3 bases clipped from V and 5 bases from J, the junction kept 14 bases outside the gene matches. Germline V gene lookup returns CDR1 ENHRY and CDR2 SYGVKD. The CDR3 covers 17 residues. CDR3 bases: TGTGCCATCAGTGACAGGGGTGGAGCGGGAGGCCCCGACGAGCAGTACTTC. It yields the protein CAISDRGGAGGPDEQYF.

V is TRBV5-1 and J is TRBJ2-1; possible D gene TRBD1, 5 bases. V gave up 4 bases and J gave up 7 bases, with 15 bases separating them. Germline V gene data show CDR1 as SGHRS and CDR2 as YFSETQ. The CDR3 loop spans 14 amino acids. Here the CDR3 reads CASSVVAQGNEQFF. The CDR3, as DNA: TGCGCCAGCAGCGTGGTGGCTCAGGGAAATGAGCAGTTCTTC. Based on the CDR3 plus reference TRBV5-1 and TRBJ2-1, the full variable domain is KAGVTQTPRYLIKTRGQQVTLSCSPISGHRSVSWYQQTPGQGLQFLFEYFSETQRNKGNFPGRFSGRQFSNSRSEMNVSTLELGDSALYLCASSVVAQGNEQFFGPGTRLTVL.

This clone has just a few counts. The V call is TRBV5-1, the J call TRBJ2-7, with 8 nucleotides matching TRBD2. Unmatched junction bases numbered 6, after V lost 0 bases and J lost 4 bases. This CDR3 is 15 amino acids long. Germline V gives CDR1 SGHRS, CDR2 YFSETQ. CDR3: CASSLAAGELYEQYF. CDR3 sequence (DNA): TGCGCCAGCAGCTTGGCAGCGGGAGAATTATACGAGCAGTACTTC.

This chain joins TRBV19 and TRBJ1-2; 10 bases are shared with TRBD1. Germline CDR1 LNHDA, CDR2 SQIVND (reference sequence). J lost 4 bases, V lost 5 bases, and 4 bases had no gene match. The CDR3 sequence is 14 residues long. The CDR3 DNA reads TGTGCCAGTAGTGCGGGACAGGGGCGCTATGGCTACACCTTC. It is translated as CASSAGQGRYGYTF. The full variable domain, with the rest looked up from reference TRBV19 and TRBJ1-2, is DGGITQSPKYLFRKEGQNVTLSCEQNLNHDAMYWYRQDPGQGLRLIYYSQIVNDFQKGDIAEGYSVSREKKESFPLTVTSAQKNPTAFYLCASSAGQGRYGYTFGSGTRLTVV.

This clone was seen a handful of times. V and J are TRBV15 and TRBJ1-3, with D maybe TRBD1 (5 bases). Germline V gives CDR1 LNHNV, CDR2 YYDKDF (reference sequence). Trimming stripped 5 bases from V and 0 bases from J, with 8 bases between. This CDR3 comprises 14 residues. This CDR3 is CATSLTDSGNTIYF. The CDR3 region has the DNA TGTGCCACCAGCTTGACAGACTCTGGAAACACCATATATTTT.

V gene TRBV6-4 combines with J gene TRBJ1-2; perhaps TRBD1 as D (5 bases). This CDR3 is 13 amino acids long. The V end lost 5 bases, the J end lost 2 bases, and 9 bases lay between the germline ends. CDR1 is MRHNA, CDR2 SNTAGT, per germline. As DNA, the CDR3 is TGTGCCAGCAGTCCGCAGGGAAACTATGGCTACACCTTC. Residues: CASSPQGNYGYTF.

A single count supports this clone. The V and J genes are TRBV18 and TRBJ2-1, with TRBD1 identical over 8 bases. V gave up 4 bases and J gave up 7 bases; unmatched junction bases: 15. This CDR3 contains 17 residues. CDR1 and CDR2 (germline): KGHSH, LQKENI. The CDR3 nucleotides read TGTGCCAGCTCACTACAGGGGCGGACAGGGATGAGTAATGAGCAGTTCTTC. It yields the protein CASSLQGRTGMSNEQFF.

This chain links TRBV21-1 with TRBJ2-7; the listed D gene, TRBD1, was not tested against the DNA. TRBV21-1 is tagged as a pseudogene. CDR3 size: 14 residues. The CDR3 coding sequence is TGTGCCAGCAGCAAGCACAGGGGGCGCGACGAGCAGTACTTC. It encodes CASSKHRGRDEQYF.

This clone was seen only a few times. The gene calls are TRBV6-1 and TRBJ1-6; 12 nucleotides line up with TRBD1. The V gene end was trimmed by 4 bases and the J gene end by 8 bases; junction bases not matched to a gene: 6. Germline loops: CDR1 MNHNS, CDR2 SASEGT. The CDR3 runs to 16 residues. For the CDR3, the DNA is TGTGCCAGCAGTGGGGGGACAGGGGGCTTGGATTCACCCCTCCACTTT. Protein product: CASSGGTGGLDSPLHF.

V is TRBV4-3 and J is TRBJ1-1; D ambiguous. The CDR3 totals 15 residues. Trimming cost V 1 base and J 1 base, with 10 bases left between them. The V gene's germline CDR1 is LGHNA and CDR2 YSLEER. The DNA for the CDR3 is TGCGCCAGCAGCCAAGCCCCAGGAGGGAACACTGAAGCTTTCTTT. It encodes CASSQAPGGNTEAFF.

This sequence joins TRBV19 and TRBJ1-1, with D uncertain. Germline V gene lookup returns CDR1 LNHDA and CDR2 SQIVND (reference sequence). V lost 4 bases, J lost 5 bases, and 14 bases lay in between. The CDR3 has 14 amino acids. The chain's CDR3 is CASSSRSLGTEAFF. For the CDR3, the DNA is TGTGCCAGTAGTAGCAGGTCTTTAGGTACTGAAGCTTTCTTT.

V gene TRBV19 combines with J gene TRBJ1-5; tentative D call: TRBD1 (6 bases). The CDR3 loop spans 14 amino acids. V was trimmed by 1 base and J by 7 bases, leaving 11 bases between them. Germline assignment: CDR1 LNHDA and CDR2 SQIVND (reference sequence). The CDR3 DNA reads as TGTGCCAGTAGTATAGGAGGGGGTCGGCAGCCCCAGCATTTT. Its protein product is CASSIGGGRQPQHF. Full variable domain (missing parts from reference TRBV19 and TRBJ1-5): DGGITQSPKYLFRKEGQNVTLSCEQNLNHDAMYWYRQDPGQGLRLIYYSQIVNDFQKGDIAEGYSVSREKKESFPLTVTSAQKNPTAFYLCASSIGGGRQPQHFGDGTRLSIL.

This chain connects TRBV27 to TRBJ2-1; possible D gene TRBD1, 5 bases. Germline loops: CDR1 MNHEY, CDR2 SMNVEV (reference sequence). The V end lost 3 bases, the J end lost 7 bases, and 19 bases lay between the germline ends. The CDR3 has 16 residues. CDR3: CASSFPPRVVRNEQFF. In nucleotides, the CDR3 is TGTGCCAGCAGTTTTCCCCCCAGGGTAGTTCGTAATGAGCAGTTCTTC.

This clone showed up just a few times. V gene TRBV18 combines with J gene TRBJ1-5; possibly TRBD1 for D (6 bases). Germline CDR1 is KGHSH and CDR2 is LQKENI. This CDR3 comprises 14 residues. V was cut by 5 bases and J by 7 bases, with 15 bases left in between. The CDR3 here is CASSTTGQGQPQHF. In nucleotides, the CDR3 is TGTGCCAGCTCAACAACGGGACAAGGCCAGCCCCAGCATTTT.

This rearrangement joins TRBV18 to TRBJ2-7; TRBD1 agrees at 8 bases. V shed 2 bases, J shed 5 bases, and the junction held 5 bases outside the gene matches. CDR3 length equals 14 residues. CDR1 is KGHSH and CDR2 is LQKENI in the germline V gene. The CDR3 nucleotides are TGTGCCAGCTCACCAAGGACAGGGCTCGACGAGCAGTACTTC. Its protein is CASSPRTGLDEQYF.

This clone came up once. The V gene is TRBV29-1, the J gene TRBJ1-2; D not resolved. This CDR3 has 11 amino acids. V dropped 2 bases and J dropped 3 bases, with 4 bases sitting between them. Germline V gives CDR1 SQVTM, CDR2 ANQGSEA. The CDR3 region has the DNA TGCAGCGTTGAACGAGACTATGGCTACACCTTC. Its translation is CSVERDYGYTF.

The genes are TRBV7-2 and TRBJ1-5, with D tentatively TRBD1 (6 bases). The V gene's germline CDR1 is SGHTA and CDR2 FQGNSA. With 6 bases removed from V and 0 bases from J, the gap between germline ends came to 9 bases. The CDR3 runs 14 residues. CDR3 sequence: CASRAGDSNQPQHF. CDR3 DNA sequence: TGTGCCAGCAGAGCAGGGGATAGCAATCAGCCCCAGCATTTT.

The rearrangement uses TRBV7-2 and TRBJ1-4, with no clear D. V was shortened by 2 bases and J by 5 bases, with 15 bases between the two germline ends. Per the germline V gene, CDR1 is SGHTA and CDR2 is FQGNSA. CDR3 length: 16 amino acids. The CDR3 sequence is CASSLYRRAGNEKLFF. In DNA form, the CDR3 reads TGTGCCAGCAGCTTATACCGACGTGCGGGGAATGAAAAACTGTTTTTT.

The chain is built from TRBV4-1 and TRBJ2-1; maybe TRBD2 (5 bases). Germline lookup yields CDR1 MGHRA and CDR2 YSYEKL. Between the trimmed V and J ends, which lost 0 bases and 2 bases, there was a span of 14 bases. The CDR3 runs to 17 residues. DNA of the CDR3: TGCGCCAGCAGCCAAGAGCCGCGGGCGATAACCTACAATGAGCAGTTCTTC. Encoded protein: CASSQEPRAITYNEQFF.

The genes are TRBV27 and TRBJ1-1, with 8 bases aligning to TRBD1. Germline CDR1 MNHEY, CDR2 SMNVEV (reference sequence). J lost 0 bases, V lost 0 bases, and 12 bases had no gene match. The CDR3 extends over 19 amino acids. CDR3 region: CASSLSIVRQGRMNTEAFF. In nucleotides, the CDR3 is TGTGCCAGCAGTTTATCGATCGTCCGACAGGGGAGAATGAACACTGAAGCTTTCTTT.

This clone has a handful of counts. V and J are TRBV7-2 and TRBJ2-4; D gene ambiguous. V was clipped by 3 bases and J by 7 bases, with 10 bases between them. This CDR3 comprises 13 residues. Germline V lookup: CDR1 SGHTA, CDR2 FQGNSA. CDR3 loop: CASSLRTSNIQYF. In DNA, the CDR3 is TGTGCCAGCAGCTTGAGAACCTCTAACATTCAGTACTTC. The full variable domain, in which reference TRBV7-2 and TRBJ2-4 provide the parts outside the CDR3, is GAGVSQSPSNKVTEKGKDVELRCDPISGHTALYWYRQSLGQGLEFLIYFQGNSAPDKSGLPSDRFSAERTGGSVSTLTIQRTQQEDSAVYLCASSLRTSNIQYFGAGTRLSVL.

The rearrangement joins TRBV20-1 to TRBJ2-1; 9 nucleotides align to TRBD2. Germline V gives CDR1 DFQATT, CDR2 SNEGSKA (reference sequence). This CDR3 comprises 10 residues. CDR3 nucleotides: TGCAGCTCCGGGACTAGCTTCCCGTTCTTC. Its translation: CSSGTSFPFF.

The chain carries TRBV7-9 and TRBJ2-3; D is uncertain. In germline, CDR1 is SEHNR, CDR2 FQNEAQ (reference sequence). The CDR3 has 13 residues. The germline V and J ends were trimmed by 1 base and 3 bases, with 5 bases remaining between them. For the CDR3, the DNA is TGTGCCAGCAGCTTAGACCGGACAGATACGCAGTATTTT. Its protein is CASSLDRTDTQYF.